The 24 T cell receptor beta chains given below trace back to one sample, sequenced in a study of T cell repertoires in cytomegalovirus infection. These receptors have no identified antigens. In TCRdb, the reads were re-called with MiXCR into one record per CDR3 protein. The sample contains 250,000 to 300,000 distinct CDR3 sequences, about 20% of which appear only once. The sequencing here drew on cultured PBMCs, taken from culture after CMV antigen stimulation. These receptors were collected from a human donor in good health (CMV status not recorded). Some clones in this sample may be carry-over from other donors' samples.

This clonotype was picked up a small number of times. The J gene is TRBJ2-2, the V gene TRBV2, with 7 bases identical to TRBD1. Germline assignment: CDR1 SNHLY and CDR2 FYNNEI. CDR3 length equals 13 residues. J gave up 6 bases and V 5 bases, and 3 bases lay outside the gene matches. The CDR3 DNA reads TGTGCCAGCAGTACAACAGGGGCCGGGGAGCTGTTTTTT. This codes for CASSTTGAGELFF.

The CDR3: CASSVGQGYNEQFF. For the CDR3, the DNA is TGTGCCAGCAGCGTAGGACAGGGGTACAATGAGCAGTTCTTC. The V call is TRBV11-1, the J call TRBJ2-1, with 9 bases aligning to TRBD1. Germline V gene sequence: CDR1 SGHAT, CDR2 FQDESV (reference sequence). With V trimmed by 5 bases and J by 4 bases, 3 bases remained unmatched. The CDR3 is 14 residues long.

CDR3 protein: CASSQDRTSRNEQFF. The CDR3 nucleotides read TGCGCCAGCAGCCAAGATCGGACTAGCAGGAATGAGCAGTTCTTC. V and J are TRBV4-1 and TRBJ2-1; 8 nucleotides match TRBD2. V lost 0 bases to trimming and J lost 7 bases; unmatched junction nucleotides: 5. This CDR3 has 15 residues. CDR1 MGHRA and CDR2 YSYEKL come from the germline V gene.

The J gene is TRBJ2-2, the V gene TRBV6-5; TRBD2 aligns across 15 bases. This CDR3 has 15 residues. J lost 8 bases, V lost 8 bases, and 6 bases had no gene match. CDR1 is MNHEY and CDR2 is SVGAGI in the germline V gene. The CDR3 here is CASQRTSGGAGELFF. In DNA, the CDR3 is TGTGCCAGCCAGAGGACTAGCGGGGGGGCGGGGGAGCTGTTTTTT.

This clonotype was observed a few times. The chain recombines TRBV28 with TRBJ1-2; D is undetermined. This CDR3 contains 12 residues. Looked up from germline, CDR1 is MDHEN and CDR2 is SYDVKM. The V and J ends lost 5 bases and 8 bases respectively, with 12 bases between them. CDR3 loop: CASSIAKPGYTF. CDR3 sequence (DNA): TGTGCCAGCAGTATAGCCAAGCCGGGCTACACCTTC.

Many counts were recorded for this clonotype. This rearrangement joins TRBV7-2 to TRBJ2-1; D is undetermined. Trimming took off 5 bases at V and 0 bases at J, with 11 bases between the two ends. This CDR3 is built from 15 residues. From germline, CDR1 is SGHTA and CDR2 FQGNSA. CDR3 loop: CASSPTQLSYNEQFF. The CDR3, as DNA: TGTGCCAGCAGCCCAACACAACTCTCCTACAATGAGCAGTTCTTC.

This clonotype has ten or more counts. The chain employs TRBV7-2 and TRBJ2-5; no firm D call. V was clipped by 3 bases and J by 0 bases, with 5 bases between them. The CDR3 sequence is 13 residues long. Germline assignment: CDR1 SGHTA and CDR2 FQGNSA. The CDR3: CASSFSDQETQYF. As DNA, the CDR3 is TGTGCCAGCAGCTTCAGCGACCAAGAGACCCAGTACTTC.

This clonotype was observed a handful of times. The chain links TRBV7-2 to TRBJ2-3; 9 bases agree with TRBD2. Germline values: CDR1 SGHTA, CDR2 FQGNSA. V gave up 5 bases and J gave up 2 bases; unmatched junction bases: 2. The CDR3 loop spans 14 amino acids. The DNA for the CDR3 is TGTGCCAGCAGCCCTAGCGGGGCCACAGATACGCAGTATTTT. Its translation: CASSPSGATDTQYF. Based on the CDR3 plus reference TRBV7-2 and TRBJ2-3, the full variable domain is GAGVSQSPSNKVTEKGKDVELRCDPISGHTALYWYRQSLGQGLEFLIYFQGNSAPDKSGLPSDRFSAERTGGSVSTLTIQRTQQEDSAVYLCASSPSGATDTQYFGPGTRLTVL.

This clonotype was seen only a few times. The rearrangement joins TRBV24-1 to TRBJ1-2, with D unclear. The length of the CDR3 is 14 residues. Germline V gene lookup returns CDR1 KGHDR and CDR2 SFDVKD. The germline V and J ends were trimmed by 4 bases and 4 bases, with 12 bases remaining between them. As DNA, the CDR3 is TGTGCCACCAGTGAGACGGGTATCGGCTATGGCTACACCTTC. This sequence encodes CATSETGIGYGYTF.

The chain links TRBV6-1 to TRBJ2-1; D not resolved. The length of the CDR3 is 11 residues. CDR1 and CDR2 (germline): MNHNS, SASEGT. V dropped 4 bases and J dropped 11 bases, with 9 bases sitting between them. The chain's CDR3 is CASSGPRQQFF. The CDR3 DNA sequence: TGTGCCAGCAGTGGCCCCCGACAGCAGTTCTTC.

This clonotype was detected ten times or more. This sequence joins TRBV7-9 and TRBJ2-7, with 9 bases lining up with TRBD1. CDR3 length equals 14 residues. Germline CDR1 SEHNR, CDR2 FQNEAQ (reference sequence). V trimming: 3 bases; J trimming: 3 bases; junction bases outside the gene matches: 3. The CDR3 DNA sequence: TGTGCCAGCAGCTTGGGACAGGGAAACTACGAGCAGTACGTC. It specifies CASSLGQGNYEQYV.

The table lists this clonotype with a few counts. The chain employs TRBV12-3 or TRBV12-4 and TRBJ1-5; D is uncertain. The V and J ends lost 6 bases and 9 bases respectively, with 12 bases between them. The CDR3 is made up of 12 amino acids. The CDR3 region is CASRLLVGPQHF. CDR3 bases: TGTGCCAGCAGACTACTGGTGGGGCCCCAGCATTTT.

The table lists this clonotype with a few counts. The chain joins TRBV4-1 to TRBJ2-3; D may be TRBD2 (5 bases). This CDR3 contains 19 residues. Trimming cost V 0 bases and J 6 bases, with 25 bases left between them. The germline gives CDR1 MGHRA, CDR2 YSYEKL. As DNA, the CDR3 is TGCGCCAGCAGCCAAGATAGTAAGGCGCGATCGGCCCGAGGGGATACGCAGTATTTT. Translating gives CASSQDSKARSARGDTQYF.

In its sample, this clonotype was seen many times. This rearrangement joins TRBV24-1 to TRBJ2-3; 7 nucleotides match TRBD2. The CDR3 has 13 amino acids. J was trimmed by 0 bases and V by 9 bases; bases with no gene match: 2. Germline loops: CDR1 KGHDR, CDR2 SFDVKD. The CDR3 DNA follows: TGTGCCACCGCTAGCGGAAGCACAGATACGCAGTATTTT. The encoded protein is CATASGSTDTQYF.

V usage is TRBV7-6 and J usage is TRBJ2-3; the D gene is possibly TRBD1 (6 bases). The CDR3 loop spans 14 amino acids. Trimming removed 5 bases from V and 7 bases from J, with 16 bases in between. CDR1 SGHVS and CDR2 FNYEAQ come from the germline V gene. The chain's CDR3 is CASSHRAEINTQYF. In nucleotides, the CDR3 is TGTGCCAGCAGCCACAGGGCCGAAATAAATACGCAGTATTTT.

J is TRBJ1-2 and V is TRBV4-3, with 10 bases identical to TRBD1. The CDR3 has 16 residues. The V gene's germline CDR1 is LGHNA and CDR2 YSLEER. The V and J ends lost 4 bases and 4 bases, in that order; junction bases with no gene match: 9. CDR3 region: CASSPTGTGDPYGYTF. The CDR3 bases are TGCGCCAGCAGCCCCACCGGGACAGGGGATCCCTATGGCTACACCTTC.

In DNA form, the CDR3 reads TGTGCCAGCGGGGGCGGGACTAGCGGCATCCAAAATGAGCAGTTCTTC. Amino acids: CASGGGTSGIQNEQFF. J is TRBJ2-1 and V is TRBV2, with 11 bases fitting TRBD2. The germline gives CDR1 SNHLY, CDR2 FYNNEI. V lost 8 bases to trimming and J lost 7 bases; unmatched junction nucleotides: 13. This CDR3 has 16 residues.

This clonotype was observed many times. The CDR3 coding sequence is TGCGCCAGCAGCCAAGACTGGGCGGGAGGGCTTTACAATGAGCAGTTCTTC. This sequence encodes CASSQDWAGGLYNEQFF. V usage is TRBV4-3 and J usage is TRBJ2-1, with 9 bases identical to TRBD2. V shed 0 bases and J 4 bases; nucleotides not matched to a gene: 7. This CDR3 contains 17 residues. Germline CDR1 and CDR2: LGHNA and YSLEER.

This chain uses TRBV15 with TRBJ1-5; D is unresolved. Germline CDR1 and CDR2: LNHNV and YYDKDF (reference sequence). V lost 3 bases and J lost 11, with 11 bases in between. The CDR3 contains 12 residues. DNA of the CDR3: TGTGCCACCAGCAGCTTACTAAGCGCCCAGCATTTT. It codes for CATSSLLSAQHF.

CDR3 bases: TGTGCCAGCAGCCCGTGGATGAACAATGAGCAGTTCTTC. Protein: CASSPWMNNEQFF. The chain couples TRBV7-6 to TRBJ2-1; D not certain. The V gene's germline CDR1 is SGHVS and CDR2 FNYEAQ. The CDR3 totals 13 residues. The V end was cut by 5 bases, the J end by 5 bases, with 10 bases between.

At least ten counts were recorded for this clonotype. The chain carries TRBV7-8 and TRBJ2-7, with 12 nucleotides matching TRBD1. Germline trimming cut 5 bases from V and 4 bases from J; bases unmatched to any gene: 6. The CDR3 is 15 residues long. Germline CDR1 and CDR2: SGHVS and FQNEAQ. The CDR3 loop is CASSLGTGGVYEQYV. The CDR3 region has the DNA TGTGCCAGCAGCCTCGGGACAGGGGGCGTTTACGAGCAGTACGTC.

This rearrangement joins TRBV10-3 to TRBJ1-2; weak D call: TRBD1 (6 bases). The V gene's germline CDR1 is ENHRY and CDR2 SYGVKD. Trimming took 6 bases from V and 6 from J, leaving 14 bases between them. There are 13 residues in the CDR3. CDR3 nucleotides: TGTGCCATCAGCCGAGTCTCAGGGGATGGCTACACCTTC. This translates into CAISRVSGDGYTF.

The rearrangement joins TRBV12-3 or TRBV12-4 to TRBJ2-2; 8 nucleotides agree with TRBD2. The length of the CDR3 is 15 residues. V trimming: 3 bases; J trimming: 4 bases; junction bases outside the gene matches: 4. CDR3 residues: CASSLRGASTGELFF. In DNA, the CDR3 is TGTGCCAGCAGTTTGCGGGGGGCAAGCACCGGGGAGCTGTTTTTT.

This clonotype has only a few counts. This chain uses TRBV7-9 with TRBJ1-5; a possible D gene is TRBD1 (6 bases). The CDR3 consists of 14 residues. Trimming pared 6 bases from V and 7 bases from J, leaving 16 bases between. Germline assignment: CDR1 SEHNR and CDR2 FQNEAQ (reference sequence). CDR3 amino acids: CASSSGLTGQPQHF. The CDR3 nucleotides read TGTGCCAGCAGTAGCGGACTTACAGGGCAGCCCCAGCATTTT.